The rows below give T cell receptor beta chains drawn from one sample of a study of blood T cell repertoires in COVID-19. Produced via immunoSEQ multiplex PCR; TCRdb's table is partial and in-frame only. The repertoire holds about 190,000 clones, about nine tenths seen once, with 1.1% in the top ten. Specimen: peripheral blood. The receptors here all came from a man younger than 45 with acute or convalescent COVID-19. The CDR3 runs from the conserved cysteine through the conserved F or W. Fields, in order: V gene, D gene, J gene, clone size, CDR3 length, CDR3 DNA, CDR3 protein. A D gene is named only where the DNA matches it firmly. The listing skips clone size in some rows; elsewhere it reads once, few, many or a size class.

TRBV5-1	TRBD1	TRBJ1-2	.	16	TGCGCCAGCAGCTTGTATTCGGACCTGAGGACAGGGGAATACACCTTC	CASSLYSDLRTGEYTF
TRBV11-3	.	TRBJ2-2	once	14	TGTGCCAGCAGCGGCGAGGGGAACACCGGGGAGCTGTTTTTT	CASSGEGNTGELFF
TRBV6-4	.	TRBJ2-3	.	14	TGTGCCAGCAGTGCCAGCGTAAGCACAGATACGCAGTATTTT	CASSASVSTDTQYF
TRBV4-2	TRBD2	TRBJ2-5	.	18	TGTGCCAGCAGCCAAGGCCTAGCGGGAGTGATAGGGCAAGAGACCCAGTACTTC	CASSQGLAGVIGQETQYF
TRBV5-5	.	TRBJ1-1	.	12	TGTGCCAGCAGCCATAGAGGAACTGAAGCTTTCTTT	CASSHRGTEAFF
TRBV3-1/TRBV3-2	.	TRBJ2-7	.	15	TGTGCCAGCAGCCAAGATGGGCAGGGGTTCTACGAGCAGTACTTC	CASSQDGQGFYEQYF
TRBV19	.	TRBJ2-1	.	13	TGTGCCAGTAGTATAGCTCGGGGCAATGAGCAGTTCTTC	CASSIARGNEQFF
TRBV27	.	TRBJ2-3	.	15	TGTGCCAGCAGTTTATCAGGGGCCCGCACAGATACGCAGTATTTT	CASSLSGARTDTQYF
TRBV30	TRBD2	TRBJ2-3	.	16	TGTGCCTGGAGTGTAGGGTCTAGCGGGAGTGCAGATACGCAGTATTTT	CAWSVGSSGSADTQYF
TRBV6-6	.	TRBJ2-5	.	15	TGTGCCAGCAGTTACTCGAGGGCGAAGCAAGAGACCCAGTACTTC	CASSYSRAKQETQYF
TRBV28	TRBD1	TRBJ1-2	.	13	TGTGCCAGCGAACTACAGGGGGCAAATGGCTACACCTTC	CASELQGANGYTF
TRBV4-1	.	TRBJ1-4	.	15	TGCGCCAGCAGCCAAGTGGGCGTCGGGAGTGAAAAACTGTTTTTT	CASSQVGVGSEKLFF
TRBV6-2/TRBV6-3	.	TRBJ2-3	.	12	TGTGCCAGCAGTTCCTACACAGATACGCAGTATTTT	CASSSYTDTQYF
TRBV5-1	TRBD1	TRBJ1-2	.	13	TGCGCCAGCAGCTCCGGGACAGGGAATGGCTACACCTTC	CASSSGTGNGYTF
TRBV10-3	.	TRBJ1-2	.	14	TGTGCCATCAGTGGAACAGGAACACACGATGGCTACACCTTC	CAISGTGTHDGYTF
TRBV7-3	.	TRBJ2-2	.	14	TGTGCCAGCAGCCCCGCTAGCTTCGGCGGGGAGCTGTTTTTT	CASSPASFGGELFF
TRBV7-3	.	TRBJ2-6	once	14	TGTGCCAGCAGCTACACCTCTGGGGCCAACGTCCTGACTTTC	CASSYTSGANVLTF
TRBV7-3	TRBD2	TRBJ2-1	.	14	TGTGCCAGCAGAAAGAGAGCGGGAGTTGATGAGCAGTTCTTC	CASRKRAGVDEQFF
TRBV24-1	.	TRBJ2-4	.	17	TGTGCCACCCCGCCCCTTCGACGGGATCGGGCCAAAAACATTCAGTACTTC	CATPPLRRDRAKNIQYF
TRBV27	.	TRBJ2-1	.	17	TGTGCCAGCAGTTTATCGGGGTCAGGGGGGTCCTACAATGAGCAGTTCTTC	CASSLSGSGGSYNEQFF
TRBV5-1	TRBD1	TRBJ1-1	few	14	TGCGCCAGCAGCTGGGGACAGACGAACACTGAAGCTTTCTTT	CASSWGQTNTEAFF
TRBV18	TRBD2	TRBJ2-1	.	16	TGTGCCAGCTCACTCCGGACTAGCGGGGGCCTAGGTGAGCAGTTCTTC	CASSLRTSGGLGEQFF
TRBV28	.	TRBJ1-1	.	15	TGTGCCAGCAGTTTAACTGCAGGGCCTAACACTGAAGCTTTCTTT	CASSLTAGPNTEAFF
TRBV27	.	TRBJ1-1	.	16	TGTGCCAGCAGTCCACATCAGGGATCCCTGAACACTGAAGCTTTCTTT	CASSPHQGSLNTEAFF
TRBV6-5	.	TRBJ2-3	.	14	TGTGCCAGCAGCAGGGAGGGGGTGGCAGATACGCAGTATTTT	CASSREGVADTQYF
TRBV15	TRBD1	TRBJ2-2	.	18	TGTGCCACCAGCAGAGAGGTTCTAGGGGGCTCGGGCGCCGGGGAGCTGTTTTTT	CATSREVLGGSGAGELFF
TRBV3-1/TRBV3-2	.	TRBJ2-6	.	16	TGTGCCAGCAGCCAAGGGGGCGTAACTGGGGCCAACGTCCTGACTTTC	CASSQGGVTGANVLTF